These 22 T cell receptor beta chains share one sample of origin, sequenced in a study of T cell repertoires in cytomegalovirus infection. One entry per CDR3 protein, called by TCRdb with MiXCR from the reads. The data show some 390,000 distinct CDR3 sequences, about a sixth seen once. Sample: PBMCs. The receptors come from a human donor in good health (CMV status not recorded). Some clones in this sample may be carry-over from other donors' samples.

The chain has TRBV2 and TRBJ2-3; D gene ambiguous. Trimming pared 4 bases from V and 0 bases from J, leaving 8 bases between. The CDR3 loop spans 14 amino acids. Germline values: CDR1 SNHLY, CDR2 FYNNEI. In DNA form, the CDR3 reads TGTGCCAGCAGTGTCGACTTTAGCACAGATACGCAGTATTTT. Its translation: CASSVDFSTDTQYF.

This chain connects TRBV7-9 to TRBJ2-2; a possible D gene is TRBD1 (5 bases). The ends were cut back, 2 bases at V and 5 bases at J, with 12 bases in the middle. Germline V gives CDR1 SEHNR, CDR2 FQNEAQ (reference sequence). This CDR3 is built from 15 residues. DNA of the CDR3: TGTGCCAGCAGCTTATTAAGGGGCGTTACCGGGGAGCTGTTTTTT. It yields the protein CASSLLRGVTGELFF.

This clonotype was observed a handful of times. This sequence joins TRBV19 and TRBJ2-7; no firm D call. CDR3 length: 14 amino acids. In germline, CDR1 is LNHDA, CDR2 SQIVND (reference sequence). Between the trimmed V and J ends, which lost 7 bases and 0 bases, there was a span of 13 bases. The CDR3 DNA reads TGTGCCAGTAAAGACGGATACTCCTCCTACGAGCAGTACTTC. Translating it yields CASKDGYSSYEQYF.

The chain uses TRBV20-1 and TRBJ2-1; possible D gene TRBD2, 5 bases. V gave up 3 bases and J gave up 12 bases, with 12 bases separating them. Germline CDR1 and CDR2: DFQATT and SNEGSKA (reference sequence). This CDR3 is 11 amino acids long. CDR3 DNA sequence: TGCAGTGCTAGGACCGGGGATTCGCAGTTCTTC. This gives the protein CSARTGDSQFF.

DNA for the CDR3: TGCAGTGCCCCTCCCGACCTGAACACTGAAGCTTTCTTT. This codes for CSAPPDLNTEAFF. The J gene is TRBJ1-1, the V gene TRBV20-1, with D unclear. The CDR3 is made up of 13 amino acids. V dropped 6 bases and J dropped 0 bases, with 11 bases sitting between them. Germline values: CDR1 DFQATT, CDR2 SNEGSKA (reference sequence).

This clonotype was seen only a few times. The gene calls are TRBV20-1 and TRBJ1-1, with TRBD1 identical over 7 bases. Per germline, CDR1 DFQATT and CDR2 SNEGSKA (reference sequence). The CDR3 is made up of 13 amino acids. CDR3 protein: CSAKDRLEKGAFF. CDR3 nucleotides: TGCAGCGCAAAGGACAGGTTAGAGAAGGGAGCTTTCTTT.

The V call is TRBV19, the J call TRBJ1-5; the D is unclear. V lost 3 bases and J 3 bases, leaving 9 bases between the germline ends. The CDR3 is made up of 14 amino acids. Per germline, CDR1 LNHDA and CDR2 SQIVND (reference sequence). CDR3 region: CASSIVSDNQPQHF. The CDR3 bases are TGTGCCAGTAGTATTGTAAGCGACAATCAGCCCCAGCATTTT. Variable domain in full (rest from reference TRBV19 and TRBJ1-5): DGGITQSPKYLFRKEGQNVTLSCEQNLNHDAMYWYRQDPGQGLRLIYYSQIVNDFQKGDIAEGYSVSREKKESFPLTVTSAQKNPTAFYLCASSIVSDNQPQHFGDGTRLSIL.

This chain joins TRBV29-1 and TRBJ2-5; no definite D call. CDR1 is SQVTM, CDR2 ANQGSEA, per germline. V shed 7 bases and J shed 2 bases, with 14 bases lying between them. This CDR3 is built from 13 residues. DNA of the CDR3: TGCAGCGGAAGCTCTCAGTATCAAGAGACCCAGTACTTC. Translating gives CSGSSQYQETQYF.

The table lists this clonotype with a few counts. CDR3 sequence reads: CASTHLAVQETQYF. The CDR3 nucleotides are TGTGCCAGCACCCATCTAGCGGTGCAGGAGACCCAGTACTTC. The gene calls are TRBV2 and TRBJ2-5, with TRBD2 matching over 7 bases. The germline V gene encodes CDR1 SNHLY and CDR2 FYNNEI. V gave up 7 bases and J gave up 5 bases; unmatched junction bases: 10. This CDR3 has 14 amino acids. Based on the CDR3 plus reference TRBV2 and TRBJ2-5, the full variable domain is EPEVTQTPSHQVTQMGQEVILRCVPISNHLYFYWYRQILGQKVEFLVSFYNNEISEKSEIFDDQFSVERPDGSNFTLKIRSTKLEDSAMYFCASTHLAVQETQYFGPGTRLLVL.

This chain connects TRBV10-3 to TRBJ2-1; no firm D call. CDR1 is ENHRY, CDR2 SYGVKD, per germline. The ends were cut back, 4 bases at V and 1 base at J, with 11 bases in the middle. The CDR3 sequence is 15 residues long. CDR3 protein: CAISGQETSYNEQFF. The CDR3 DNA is TGTGCCATCAGTGGACAAGAAACATCCTACAATGAGCAGTTCTTC.

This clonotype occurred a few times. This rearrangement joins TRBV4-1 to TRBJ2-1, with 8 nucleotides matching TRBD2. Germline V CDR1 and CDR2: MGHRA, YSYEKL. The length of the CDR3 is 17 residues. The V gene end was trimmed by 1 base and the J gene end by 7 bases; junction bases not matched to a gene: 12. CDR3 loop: CASSQAPIGTSENEQFF. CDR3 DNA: TGCGCCAGCAGCCAAGCCCCAATCGGGACTAGTGAGAATGAGCAGTTCTTC.

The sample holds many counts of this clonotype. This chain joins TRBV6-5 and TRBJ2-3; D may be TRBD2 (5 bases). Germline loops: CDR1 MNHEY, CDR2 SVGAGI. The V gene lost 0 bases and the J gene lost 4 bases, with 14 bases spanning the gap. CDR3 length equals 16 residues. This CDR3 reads CASSYSRSQRADTQYF. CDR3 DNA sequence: TGTGCCAGCAGTTACTCGAGATCCCAGAGGGCAGATACGCAGTATTTT.

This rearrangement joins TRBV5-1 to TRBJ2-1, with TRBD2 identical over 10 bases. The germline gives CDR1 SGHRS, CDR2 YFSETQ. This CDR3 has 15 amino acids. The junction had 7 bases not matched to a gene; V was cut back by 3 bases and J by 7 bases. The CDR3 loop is CASSSSAGGLNEQFF. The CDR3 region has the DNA TGCGCCAGCAGCTCCTCAGCGGGAGGGTTGAATGAGCAGTTCTTC.

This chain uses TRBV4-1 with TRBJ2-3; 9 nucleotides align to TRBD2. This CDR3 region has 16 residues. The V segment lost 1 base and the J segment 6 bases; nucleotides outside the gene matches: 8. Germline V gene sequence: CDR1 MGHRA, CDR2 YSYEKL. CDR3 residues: CASSQVLGTSFDTQYF. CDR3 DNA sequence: TGCGCCAGCAGCCAAGTATTAGGGACTAGCTTCGATACGCAGTATTTT.

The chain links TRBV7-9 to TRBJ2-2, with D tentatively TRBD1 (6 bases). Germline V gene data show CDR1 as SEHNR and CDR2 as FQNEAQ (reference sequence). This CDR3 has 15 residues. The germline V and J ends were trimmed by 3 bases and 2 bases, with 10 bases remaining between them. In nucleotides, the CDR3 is TGTGCCAGCAGCTTCGGCAGGGGAAACACCGGGGAGCTGTTTTTT. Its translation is CASSFGRGNTGELFF.

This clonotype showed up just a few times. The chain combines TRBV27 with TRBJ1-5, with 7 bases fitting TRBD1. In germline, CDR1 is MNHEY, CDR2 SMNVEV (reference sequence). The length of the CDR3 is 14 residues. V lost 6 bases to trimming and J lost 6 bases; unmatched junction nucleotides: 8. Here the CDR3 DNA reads TGTGCCAGCAGCCGTCGGACAGGCCTTCAGCCCCAGCATTTT. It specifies CASSRRTGLQPQHF.

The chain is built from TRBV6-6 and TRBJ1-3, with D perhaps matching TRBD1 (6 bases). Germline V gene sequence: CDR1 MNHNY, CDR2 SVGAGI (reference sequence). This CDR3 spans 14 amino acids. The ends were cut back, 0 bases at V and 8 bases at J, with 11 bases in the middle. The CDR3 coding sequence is TGTGCCAGCAGTTACTCCTGGGGGGCAGACACCATATATTTT. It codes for CASSYSWGADTIYF.

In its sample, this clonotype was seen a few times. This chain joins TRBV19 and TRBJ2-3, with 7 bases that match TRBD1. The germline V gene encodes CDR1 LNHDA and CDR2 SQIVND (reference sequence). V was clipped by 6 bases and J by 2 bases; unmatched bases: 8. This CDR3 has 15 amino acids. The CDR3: CASSPTTGFTDTQYF. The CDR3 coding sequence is TGTGCCAGTAGCCCTACGACAGGGTTCACAGATACGCAGTATTTT.

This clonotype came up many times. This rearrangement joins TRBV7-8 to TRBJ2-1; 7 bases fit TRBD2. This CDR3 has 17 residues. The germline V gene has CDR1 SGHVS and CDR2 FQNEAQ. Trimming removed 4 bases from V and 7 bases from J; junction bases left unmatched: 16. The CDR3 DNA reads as TGTGCCAGCAGCTCGCCGGTTGAACGGGGGGACCCAAATGAGCAGTTCTTC. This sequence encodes CASSSPVERGDPNEQFF.

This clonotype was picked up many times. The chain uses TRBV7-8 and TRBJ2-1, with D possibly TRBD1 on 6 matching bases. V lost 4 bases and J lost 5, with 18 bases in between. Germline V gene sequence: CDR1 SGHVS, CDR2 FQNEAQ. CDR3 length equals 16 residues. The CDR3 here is CASSSREGTLNNEQFF. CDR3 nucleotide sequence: TGTGCCAGCAGCTCCCGAGAGGGGACACTAAACAATGAGCAGTTCTTC.

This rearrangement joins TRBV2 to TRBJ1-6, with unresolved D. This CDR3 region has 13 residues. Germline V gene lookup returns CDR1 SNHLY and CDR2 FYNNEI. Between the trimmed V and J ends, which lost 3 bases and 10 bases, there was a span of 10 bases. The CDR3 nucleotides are TGTGCCAGCAGTGACCAACGGGGATCACCCCTCCACTTT. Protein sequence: CASSDQRGSPLHF.

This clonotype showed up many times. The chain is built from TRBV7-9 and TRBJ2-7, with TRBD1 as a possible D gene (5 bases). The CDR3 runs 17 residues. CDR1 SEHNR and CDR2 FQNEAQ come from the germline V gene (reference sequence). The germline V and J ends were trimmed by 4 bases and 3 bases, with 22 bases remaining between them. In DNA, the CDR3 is TGTGCCAGCAGCTCCCCCGACCTGACCAGGGATAACTACGAGCAGTACTTC. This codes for CASSSPDLTRDNYEQYF.